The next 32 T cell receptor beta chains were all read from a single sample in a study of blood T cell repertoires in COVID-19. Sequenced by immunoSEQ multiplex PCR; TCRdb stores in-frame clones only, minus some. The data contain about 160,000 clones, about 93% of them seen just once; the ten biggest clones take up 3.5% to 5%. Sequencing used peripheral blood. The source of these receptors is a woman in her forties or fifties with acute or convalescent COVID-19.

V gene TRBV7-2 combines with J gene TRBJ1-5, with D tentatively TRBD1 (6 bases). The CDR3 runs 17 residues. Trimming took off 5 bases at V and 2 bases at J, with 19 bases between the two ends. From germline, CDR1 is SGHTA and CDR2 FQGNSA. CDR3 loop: CASSGFGGRMGNQPQHF. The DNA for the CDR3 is TGTGCCAGCAGCGGCTTTGGGGGCAGGATGGGCAATCAGCCCCAGCATTTT. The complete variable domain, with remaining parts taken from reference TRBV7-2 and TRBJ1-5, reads GAGVSQSPSNKVTEKGKDVELRCDPISGHTALYWYRQSLGQGLEFLIYFQGNSAPDKSGLPSDRFSAERTGGSVSTLTIQRTQQEDSAVYLCASSGFGGRMGNQPQHFGDGTRLSIL.

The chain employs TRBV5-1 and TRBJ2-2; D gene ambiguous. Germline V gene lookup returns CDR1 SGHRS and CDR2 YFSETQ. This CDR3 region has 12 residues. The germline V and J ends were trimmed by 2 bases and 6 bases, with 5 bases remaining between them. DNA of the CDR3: TGCGCCAGCAGCTTTTCGGCCGGGGAGCTGTTTTTT. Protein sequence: CASSFSAGELFF.

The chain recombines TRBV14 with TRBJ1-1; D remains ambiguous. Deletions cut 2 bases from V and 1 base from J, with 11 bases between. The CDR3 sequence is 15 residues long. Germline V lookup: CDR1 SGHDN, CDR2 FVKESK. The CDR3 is CASSQRGLWNTEAFF. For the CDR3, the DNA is TGTGCCAGCAGCCAAAGAGGGCTCTGGAACACTGAAGCTTTCTTT.

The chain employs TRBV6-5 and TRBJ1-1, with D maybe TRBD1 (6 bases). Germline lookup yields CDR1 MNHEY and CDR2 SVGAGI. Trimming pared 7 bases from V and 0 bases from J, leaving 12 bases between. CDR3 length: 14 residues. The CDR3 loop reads CASKRTAMNTEAFF. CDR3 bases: TGTGCCAGCAAAAGGACAGCCATGAACACTGAAGCTTTCTTT.

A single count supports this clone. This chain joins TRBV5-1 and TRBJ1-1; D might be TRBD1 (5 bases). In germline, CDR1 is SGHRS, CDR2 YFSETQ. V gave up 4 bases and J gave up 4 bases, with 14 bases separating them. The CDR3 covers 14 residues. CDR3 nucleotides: TGCGCCAGCAGCCCTGACGTCGGGGGCACTGAAGCTTTCTTT. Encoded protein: CASSPDVGGTEAFF.

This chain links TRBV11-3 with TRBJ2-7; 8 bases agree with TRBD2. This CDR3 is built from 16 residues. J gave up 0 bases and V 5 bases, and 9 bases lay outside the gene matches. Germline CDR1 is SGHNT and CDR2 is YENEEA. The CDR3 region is CASSPRAGAGSYEQYF. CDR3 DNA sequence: TGTGCCAGCAGCCCCCGAGCGGGAGCCGGCTCCTACGAGCAGTACTTC.

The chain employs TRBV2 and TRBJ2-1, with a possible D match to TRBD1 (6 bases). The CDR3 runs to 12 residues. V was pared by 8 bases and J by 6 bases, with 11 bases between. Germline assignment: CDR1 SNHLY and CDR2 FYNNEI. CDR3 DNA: TGTGCCAGCCCCAGAGGGGGCAATGAGCAGTTCTTC. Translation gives CASPRGGNEQFF.

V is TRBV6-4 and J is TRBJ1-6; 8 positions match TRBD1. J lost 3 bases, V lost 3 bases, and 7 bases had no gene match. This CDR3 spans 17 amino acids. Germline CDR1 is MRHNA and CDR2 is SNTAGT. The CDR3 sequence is CASSEKAGGFYNSPLHF. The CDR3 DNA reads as TGTGCCAGCAGTGAAAAGGCAGGGGGCTTCTATAATTCACCCCTCCACTTT.

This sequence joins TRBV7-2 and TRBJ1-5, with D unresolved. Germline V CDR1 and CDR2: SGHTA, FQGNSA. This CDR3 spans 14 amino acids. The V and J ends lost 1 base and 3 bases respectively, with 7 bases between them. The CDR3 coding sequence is TGTGCCAGCAGCTTAGGCGGCAACAATCAGCCCCAGCATTTT. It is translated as CASSLGGNNQPQHF.

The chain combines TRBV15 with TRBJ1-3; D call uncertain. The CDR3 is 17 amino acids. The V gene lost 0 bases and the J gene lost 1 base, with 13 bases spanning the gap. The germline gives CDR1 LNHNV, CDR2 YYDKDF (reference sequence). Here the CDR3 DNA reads TGTGCCACCAGCAGAGATCTGACCTTCGGGTCTGGAAACACCATATATTTT. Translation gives CATSRDLTFGSGNTIYF.

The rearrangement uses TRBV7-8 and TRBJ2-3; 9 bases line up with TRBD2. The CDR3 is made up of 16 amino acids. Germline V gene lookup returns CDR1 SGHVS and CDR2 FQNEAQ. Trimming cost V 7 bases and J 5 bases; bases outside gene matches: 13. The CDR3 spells CASTRWAAGGRDTQYF. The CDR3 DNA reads TGTGCCAGCACCCGGTGGGCAGCGGGAGGTAGAGATACGCAGTATTTT.

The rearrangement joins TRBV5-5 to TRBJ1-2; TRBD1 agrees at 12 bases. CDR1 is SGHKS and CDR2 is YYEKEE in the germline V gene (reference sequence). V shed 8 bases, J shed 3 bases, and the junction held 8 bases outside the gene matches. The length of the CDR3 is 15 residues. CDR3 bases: TGTGCCAGTAAATGGGGACAGGGGGCCGACTATGGCTACACCTTC. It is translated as CASKWGQGADYGYTF.

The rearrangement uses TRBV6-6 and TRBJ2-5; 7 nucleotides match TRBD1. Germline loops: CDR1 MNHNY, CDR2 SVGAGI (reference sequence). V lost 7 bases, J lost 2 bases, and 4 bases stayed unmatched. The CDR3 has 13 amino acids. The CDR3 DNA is TGTGCCAGCACTAAGGGACAGCAAGAGACCCAGTACTTC. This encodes CASTKGQQETQYF.

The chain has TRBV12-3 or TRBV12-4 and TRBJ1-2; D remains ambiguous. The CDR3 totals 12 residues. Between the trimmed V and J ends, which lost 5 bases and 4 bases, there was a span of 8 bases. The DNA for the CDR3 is TGTGCCAGCAGTACGGGTGGCTATGGCTACACCTTC. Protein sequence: CASSTGGYGYTF.

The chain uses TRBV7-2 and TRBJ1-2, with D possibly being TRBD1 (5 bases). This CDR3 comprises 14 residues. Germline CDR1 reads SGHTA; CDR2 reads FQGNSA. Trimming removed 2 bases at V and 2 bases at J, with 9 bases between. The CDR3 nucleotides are TGTGCCAGCAGCTTATCGGCAGGGAACTATGGCTACACCTTC. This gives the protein CASSLSAGNYGYTF.

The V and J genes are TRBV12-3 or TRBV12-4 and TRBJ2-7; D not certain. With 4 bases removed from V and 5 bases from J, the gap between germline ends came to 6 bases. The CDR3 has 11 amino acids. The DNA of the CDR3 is TGTGCCAGCAGTTCCCTTAACGAGCAGTACTTC. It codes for CASSSLNEQYF.

The chain's CDR3 is CASSAVSYEQYF. CDR3 bases: TGTGCCAGCAGTGCAGTCTCCTACGAGCAGTACTTC. The chain couples TRBV2 to TRBJ2-7; D gene unclear. Trimming removed 4 bases at V and 0 bases at J, with 4 bases between. Germline V lookup: CDR1 SNHLY, CDR2 FYNNEI. This CDR3 is 12 amino acids long. Variable domain in full (rest from reference TRBV2 and TRBJ2-7): EPEVTQTPSHQVTQMGQEVILRCVPISNHLYFYWYRQILGQKVEFLVSFYNNEISEKSEIFDDQFSVERPDGSNFTLKIRSTKLEDSAMYFCASSAVSYEQYFGPGTRLTVT.

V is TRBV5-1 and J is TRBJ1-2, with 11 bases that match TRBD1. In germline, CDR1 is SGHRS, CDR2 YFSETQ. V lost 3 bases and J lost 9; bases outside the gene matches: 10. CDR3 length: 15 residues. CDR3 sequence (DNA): TGCGCCAGCAGCTCCGCCGGGACAGGGGGAGAACGCTACACCTTC. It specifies CASSSAGTGGERYTF.

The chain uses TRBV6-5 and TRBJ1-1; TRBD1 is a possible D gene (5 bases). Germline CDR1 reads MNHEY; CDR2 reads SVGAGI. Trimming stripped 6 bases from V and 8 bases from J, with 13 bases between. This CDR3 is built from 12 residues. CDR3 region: CASSSLQGEAFF. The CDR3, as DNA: TGTGCCAGCAGCTCCCTCCAGGGAGAAGCTTTCTTT.

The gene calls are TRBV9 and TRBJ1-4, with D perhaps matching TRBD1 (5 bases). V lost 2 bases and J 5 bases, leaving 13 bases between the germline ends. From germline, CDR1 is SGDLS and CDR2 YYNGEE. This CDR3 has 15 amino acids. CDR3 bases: TGTGCCAGCAGCGTTGGAACAGGTTACAATGAAAAACTGTTTTTT. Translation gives CASSVGTGYNEKLFF.

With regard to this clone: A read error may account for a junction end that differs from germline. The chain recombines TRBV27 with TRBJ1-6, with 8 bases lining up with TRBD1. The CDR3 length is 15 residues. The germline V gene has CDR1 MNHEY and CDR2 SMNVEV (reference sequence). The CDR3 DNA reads TGTGCCAGCAGCTTATCCGGGACAGGTATATCACCCCTCCACTTT. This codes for CASSLSGTGISPLHF.

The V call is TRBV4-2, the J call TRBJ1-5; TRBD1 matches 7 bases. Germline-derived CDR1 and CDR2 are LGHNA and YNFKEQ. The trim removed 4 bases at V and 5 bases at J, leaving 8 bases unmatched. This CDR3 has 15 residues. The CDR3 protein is CASSLSKGADQPQHF. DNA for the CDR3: TGTGCCAGCAGCCTTTCTAAGGGGGCAGATCAGCCCCAGCATTTT.

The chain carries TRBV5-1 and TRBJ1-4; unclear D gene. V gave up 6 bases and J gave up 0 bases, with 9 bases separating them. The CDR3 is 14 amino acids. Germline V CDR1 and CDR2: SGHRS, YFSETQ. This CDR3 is CASTPGATNEKLFF. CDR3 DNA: TGCGCCAGCACCCCGGGAGCAACTAATGAAAAACTGTTTTTT.

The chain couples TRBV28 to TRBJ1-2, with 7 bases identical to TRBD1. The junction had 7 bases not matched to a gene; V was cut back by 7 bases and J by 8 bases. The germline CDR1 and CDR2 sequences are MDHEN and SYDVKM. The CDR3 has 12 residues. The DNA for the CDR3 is TGTGCCAGCACCCCGACAGGGAACGGCTACACCTTC. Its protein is CASTPTGNGYTF.

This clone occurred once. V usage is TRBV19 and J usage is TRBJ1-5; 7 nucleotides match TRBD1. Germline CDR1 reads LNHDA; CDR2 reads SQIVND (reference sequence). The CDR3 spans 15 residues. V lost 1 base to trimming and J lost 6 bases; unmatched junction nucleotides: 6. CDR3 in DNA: TGTGCCAGTAGTATAGGCCGACAGGGCAGTCAGCCCCAGCATTTT. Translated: CASSIGRQGSQPQHF.

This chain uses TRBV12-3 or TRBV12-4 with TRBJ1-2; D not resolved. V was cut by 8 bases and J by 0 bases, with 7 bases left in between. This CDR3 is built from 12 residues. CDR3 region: CASARANYGYTF. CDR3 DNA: TGTGCCAGCGCGAGGGCTAACTATGGCTACACCTTC.

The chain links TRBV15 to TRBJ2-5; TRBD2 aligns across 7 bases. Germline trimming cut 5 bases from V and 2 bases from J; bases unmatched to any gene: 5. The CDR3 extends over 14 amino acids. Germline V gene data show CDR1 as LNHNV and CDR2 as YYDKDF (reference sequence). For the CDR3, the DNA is TGTGCCACCAGCGGCCCGGGACTACAAGAGACCCAGTACTTC. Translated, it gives CATSGPGLQETQYF.

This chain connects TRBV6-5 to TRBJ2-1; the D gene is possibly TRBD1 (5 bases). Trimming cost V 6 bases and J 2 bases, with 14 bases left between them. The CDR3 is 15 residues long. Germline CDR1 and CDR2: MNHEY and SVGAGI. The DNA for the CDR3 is TGTGCCAGCAGACCCCGACAGCCTACCTACAATGAGCAGTTCTTC. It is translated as CASRPRQPTYNEQFF.

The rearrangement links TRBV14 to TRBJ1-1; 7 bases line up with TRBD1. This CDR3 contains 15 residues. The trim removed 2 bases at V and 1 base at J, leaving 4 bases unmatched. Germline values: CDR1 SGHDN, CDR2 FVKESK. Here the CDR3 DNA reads TGTGCCAGCAGCCAATTGGGGACAGCGAACACTGAAGCTTTCTTT. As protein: CASSQLGTANTEAFF.

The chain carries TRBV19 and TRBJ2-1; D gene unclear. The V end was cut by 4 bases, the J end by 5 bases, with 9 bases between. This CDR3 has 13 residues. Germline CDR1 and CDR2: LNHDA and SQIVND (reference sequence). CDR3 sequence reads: CASSTFLDNEQFF. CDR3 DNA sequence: TGTGCCAGTAGTACTTTTCTAGACAATGAGCAGTTCTTC.

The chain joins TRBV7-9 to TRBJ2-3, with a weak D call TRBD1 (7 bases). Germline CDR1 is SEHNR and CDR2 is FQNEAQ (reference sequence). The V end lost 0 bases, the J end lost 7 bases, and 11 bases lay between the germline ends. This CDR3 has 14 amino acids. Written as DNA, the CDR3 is TGTGCCAGCAGCTTAGCGGAGGGGGCGTATACGCAGTATTTT. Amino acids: CASSLAEGAYTQYF.

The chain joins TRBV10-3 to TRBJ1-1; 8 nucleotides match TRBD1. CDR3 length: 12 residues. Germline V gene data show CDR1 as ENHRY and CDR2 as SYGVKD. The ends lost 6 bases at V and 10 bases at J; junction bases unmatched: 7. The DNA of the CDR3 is TGTGCCATCAGGCAGGGGGCTGGGGTAGCTTTCTTT. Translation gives CAIRQGAGVAFF.